This T cell receptor (beta chain) came from a study of blood T cell repertoires in COVID-19. In the study's own analysis: From reference gene primer amplification, estimates of nucleated cell counts were derived. Repertoires were generated with immunoSEQ multiplex PCR, while TCRdb's copy carries only in-frame clones and drops some. That table is the source of V, J and clone size, and D and trimming were worked out from the DNA. The repertoire consists of more than 200,000 clones, with roughly 84% occurring once and the leading ten covering 7% to 7.5%. Germline V gene data show CDR1 as SGHDN and CDR2 as FVKESK. V trimming: 6 bases; J trimming: 5 bases; junction bases outside the gene matches: 7. CDR3 length equals 15 residues. Participant age was about 18 to 89 years, and participants resided in roughly 24 US areas.

The specimen was PBMCs or T cells enriched from blood (not recorded which). The gene calls are TRBV14 and TRBJ1-4, with 9 bases identical to TRBD1. The sequence came from a man younger than 40 in a cohort exposed to, infected with or recovered from COVID-19 (not recorded which). The CDR3 reads CASSSTGTGNEKLFF. The CDR3, as DNA: TGTGCCAGCAGTTCCACCGGGACAGGGAATGAAAAACTGTTTTTT.